Listed below are T cell receptor beta chains from one sample, sequenced in a study of shared clonotypes between healthy human individuals. Sequenced by immunoSEQ multiplex PCR; TCRdb stores in-frame clones only, minus some. The sample consists of some 2,500,000 clones, under 95% of them appearing once. Sequenced: naive CD4+ T cells from PBMCs. These receptors all come from a man between 18 and 35 years old in good health. Some clones in this sample may be carry-over from other donors' samples. Each CDR3 is given with its conserved first and last residue. D genes are given only for firm matches. Clone sizes are given selectively: once, few, many, or a class where the clone is expanded.

v_gene	j_gene	d_gene	abundance	CDR3aa	CDR3nt
TRBV28	TRBJ1-2	NA	few	CASRSGQREDGYTF	TGTGCCAGCAGGAGTGGACAGCGTGAGGATGGCTACACCTTC
TRBV7-6	TRBJ2-5	TRBD2	NA	CASSLGLAGGGQETQYF	TGTGCCAGCAGCCTCGGACTAGCGGGAGGAGGGCAAGAGACCCAGTACTTC
TRBV19	TRBJ1-1	TRBD1	NA	CATDRGGTEAFF	TGTGCCACGGACAGGGGGGGCACTGAAGCTTTCTTT
TRBV5-6	TRBJ2-3	NA	NA	CASILRDTDTQYF	TGTGCCAGCATCCTGAGAGACACAGATACGCAGTATTTT
TRBV2	TRBJ2-3	TRBD2	NA	CASSLAGGDDTQYF	TGTGCCAGCAGCCTAGCGGGAGGCGACGATACGCAGTATTTT
TRBV6-6	TRBJ1-6	TRBD1	NA	CASRDRGGSYNSPLHF	TGTGCCAGCAGGGACAGGGGGGGTTCCTATAATTCACCCCTCCACTTT
TRBV7-6	TRBJ2-2	NA	NA	CASSLLPDTGELFF	TGTGCCAGCAGCTTATTACCCGACACCGGGGAGCTGTTTTTT
TRBV7-6	TRBJ2-1	TRBD2	NA	CASSLVASGEQFF	TGTGCCAGCAGCTTAGTAGCTAGCGGAGAGCAGTTCTTC
TRBV11-2	TRBJ2-3	TRBD2	once	CASSPGAGGTDTQYF	TGTGCCAGCAGCCCTGGGGCGGGAGGAACAGATACGCAGTATTTT
TRBV2	TRBJ1-5	TRBD1	NA	CASSRQGSAQHF	TGTGCCAGCAGCCGACAGGGGTCGGCCCAGCATTTT
TRBV6-6	TRBJ2-7	TRBD2	NA	CASSYSQREHLEQYF	TGTGCCAGCAGTTACTCCCAGCGGGAGCATCTCGAGCAGTACTTC
TRBV28	TRBJ1-1	NA	NA	CASFAASVPNTEAFF	TGTGCCAGTTTCGCGGCGTCCGTTCCAAACACTGAAGCTTTCTTT
TRBV28	TRBJ2-4	NA	NA	CASSLPGVKNIQYF	TGTGCCAGCAGTTTACCAGGGGTGAAAAACATTCAGTACTTC
TRBV7-3	TRBJ1-3	NA	NA	CASSRGGDSGNTIYF	TGTGCCAGCAGCCGAGGCGGGGACTCTGGAAACACCATATATTTT
TRBV7-9	TRBJ2-3	NA	once	CASSVFLTDTDTQYF	TGTGCCAGCAGCGTGTTCTTGACCGACACAGATACGCAGTATTTT
TRBV2	TRBJ1-6	TRBD1	NA	CASSERQGYSPLHF	TGTGCCAGCAGTGAAAGACAGGGCTATTCACCCCTCCACTTT
TRBV5-4	TRBJ2-5	TRBD2	NA	CASSSGLVETQYF	TGTGCCAGCAGTTCGGGACTAGTAGAGACCCAGTACTTC
TRBV4-2	TRBJ1-6	NA	NA	CASSPGADNNSPLHF	TGTGCCAGCAGCCCAGGGGCTGACAATAATTCACCCCTCCACTTT
TRBV6-6	TRBJ2-7	TRBD1	NA	CASSPSGQAYEQYF	TGTGCCAGCAGTCCCTCGGGACAGGCTTACGAGCAGTACTTC
TRBV2	TRBJ2-1	TRBD2	NA	CASSPPGTSGRYEQFF	TGTGCCAGCAGCCCCCCGGGGACTAGCGGGAGATATGAGCAGTTCTTC
TRBV30	TRBJ2-5	TRBD2	NA	CAWKRTSGQETQYF	TGTGCCTGGAAAAGGACTAGCGGCCAAGAGACCCAGTACTTC
TRBV11-2	TRBJ2-7	NA	NA	CASSRGLIPNSYEQYF	TGTGCCAGCTCTCGTGGCCTGATTCCGAACTCCTACGAGCAGTACTTC
TRBV11-2	TRBJ1-1	TRBD1	once	CASSQGTGSLNTEAFF	TGCGCCAGCAGCCAAGGGACAGGCAGTCTTAACACTGAAGCTTTCTTT
TRBV4-3	TRBJ2-7	TRBD2	NA	CASSQTRLAAYEQYF	TGCGCCAGCAGCCAAACTCGACTAGCGGCCTACGAGCAGTACTTC
TRBV10-1	TRBJ2-5	NA	NA	CASSEDPTGTQYF	TGCGCCAGCAGTGAGGACCCAACAGGGACCCAGTACTTC
TRBV27	TRBJ2-1	NA	NA	CASSRPGPTASEQFF	TGTGCCAGCAGCCGCCCCGGTCCGACTGCTAGTGAGCAGTTCTTC
TRBV29-1	TRBJ2-5	NA	NA	CSVGRGRGQETQYF	TGCAGCGTTGGAAGGGGACGGGGTCAAGAGACCCAGTACTTC
TRBV11-2	TRBJ1-4	TRBD1	NA	CASREGGAANEKLFF	TGTGCCAGCAGGGAAGGGGGCGCAGCTAATGAAAAACTGTTTTTT
TRBV9	TRBJ2-3	NA	NA	CASSVDLTDTQYF	TGTGCCAGCAGCGTAGACCTGACAGATACGCAGTATTTT
TRBV9	TRBJ2-3	NA	NA	CASSVFGGPSTDTQYF	TGTGCCAGCAGCGTATTCGGGGGACCGAGCACAGATACGCAGTATTTT
TRBV5-5	TRBJ2-7	TRBD2	NA	CASSRGGAGGYEQYF	TGTGCCAGCAGCCGCGGGGGGGCCGGAGGATACGAGCAGTACTTC
TRBV27	TRBJ2-5	NA	NA	CASSNVHEETQYF	TGTGCCAGCAGTAACGTACACGAAGAGACCCAGTACTTC
TRBV7-3	TRBJ2-1	TRBD2	NA	CASSLGLAGRYNEQFF	TGTGCCAGCAGCCTCGGACTAGCGGGAAGATACAATGAGCAGTTCTTC
TRBV19	TRBJ2-5	TRBD1	NA	CASRPTGGGETQYF	TGTGCCAGTAGGCCGACAGGGGGAGGAGAGACCCAGTACTTC
TRBV11-3	TRBJ2-7	NA	NA	CASSLGGADTYEQYF	TGTGCCAGCAGCTTAGGCGGGGCCGACACCTACGAGCAGTACTTC
TRBV18	TRBJ2-7	TRBD1	NA	CASSPRTGGVGYEQYF	TGTGCCAGCTCACCCAGAACAGGGGGCGTGGGCTACGAGCAGTACTTC
TRBV5-1	TRBJ2-1	TRBD1	NA	CASSRDRASYNEQFF	TGCGCCAGCAGCCGGGACAGGGCTTCCTACAATGAGCAGTTCTTC
TRBV7-8	TRBJ1-1	NA	NA	CASSLVAGNTEAFF	TGTGCCAGCAGCTTAGTCGCGGGGAACACTGAAGCTTTCTTT
TRBV6-6	TRBJ1-4	TRBD1	NA	CASTVDRVGKLFF	TGTGCCAGCACTGTGGACAGGGTGGGAAAACTGTTTTTT
TRBV7-2	TRBJ2-1	TRBD1	NA	CASSREGQGVSDEQFF	TGTGCCAGCAGCCGTGAGGGACAGGGGGTCTCGGATGAGCAGTTCTTC
TRBV19	TRBJ2-1	NA	NA	CASSISIQDSPALYNEQFF	TGTGCCAGTAGTATATCAATCCAAGACTCCCCTGCACTCTACAATGAGCAGTTCTTC
TRBV7-2	TRBJ2-2	TRBD2	few	CASNSGSGRTGELFF	TGTGCCAGCAACAGCGGGAGCGGTCGAACCGGGGAGCTGTTTTTT
TRBV28	TRBJ2-7	NA	NA	CASSDTWLRGLYEQYF	TGTGCCAGCAGTGATACGTGGTTGAGGGGGTTGTACGAGCAGTACTTC
TRBV7-9	TRBJ1-6	NA	NA	CASSSISYNSPLHF	TGTGCCAGCAGCTCCATATCCTATAATTCACCCCTCCACTTT
TRBV25-1	TRBJ1-2	NA	NA	CASSAGVLYGYTF	TGTGCCAGCAGTGCCGGAGTACTCTATGGCTACACCTTC
TRBV16	TRBJ2-2	NA	once	CASSQFRETGELFF	TGTGCCAGCAGCCAATTCAGAGAGACCGGGGAGCTGTTTTTT
TRBV6-1	TRBJ1-5	NA	NA	CASSEGKGTNQPQHF	TGTGCCAGCAGTGAAGGGAAGGGTACCAATCAGCCCCAGCATTTT